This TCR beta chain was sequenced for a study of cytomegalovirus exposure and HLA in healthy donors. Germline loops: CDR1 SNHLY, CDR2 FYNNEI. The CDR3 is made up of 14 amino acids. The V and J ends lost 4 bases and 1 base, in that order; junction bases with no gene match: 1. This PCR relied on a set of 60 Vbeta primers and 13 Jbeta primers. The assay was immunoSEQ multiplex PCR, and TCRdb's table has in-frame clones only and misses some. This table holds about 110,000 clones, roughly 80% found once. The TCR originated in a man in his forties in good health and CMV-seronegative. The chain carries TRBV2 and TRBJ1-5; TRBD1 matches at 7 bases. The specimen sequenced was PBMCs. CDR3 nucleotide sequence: TGTGCCAGCAGTGCGGGACAGAGCAATCAGCCCCAGCATTTT. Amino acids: CASSAGQSNQPQHF. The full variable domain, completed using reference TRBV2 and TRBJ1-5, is EPEVTQTPSHQVTQMGQEVILRCVPISNHLYFYWYRQILGQKVEFLVSFYNNEISEKSEIFDDQFSVERPDGSNFTLKIRSTKLEDSAMYFCASSAGQSNQPQHFGDGTRLSIL.